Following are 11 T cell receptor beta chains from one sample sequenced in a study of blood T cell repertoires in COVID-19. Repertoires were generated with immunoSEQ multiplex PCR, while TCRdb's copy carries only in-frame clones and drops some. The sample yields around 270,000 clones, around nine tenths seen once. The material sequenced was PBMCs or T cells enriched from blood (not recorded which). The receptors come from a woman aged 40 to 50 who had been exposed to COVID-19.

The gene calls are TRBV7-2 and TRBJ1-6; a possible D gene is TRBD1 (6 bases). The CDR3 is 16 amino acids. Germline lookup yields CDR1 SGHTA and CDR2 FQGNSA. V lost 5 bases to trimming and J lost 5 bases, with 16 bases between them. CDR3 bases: TGTGCCAGCAGCCATACGACAGGCTTCAATAATTCACCCCTCCACTTT. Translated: CASSHTTGFNNSPLHF.

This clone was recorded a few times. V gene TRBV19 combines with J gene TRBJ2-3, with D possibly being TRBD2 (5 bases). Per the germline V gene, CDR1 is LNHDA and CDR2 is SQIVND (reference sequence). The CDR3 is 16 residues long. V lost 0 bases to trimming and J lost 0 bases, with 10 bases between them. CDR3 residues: CASSIDRGPSTDTQYF. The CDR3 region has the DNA TGTGCCAGTAGTATAGATCGAGGGCCTAGCACAGATACGCAGTATTTT.

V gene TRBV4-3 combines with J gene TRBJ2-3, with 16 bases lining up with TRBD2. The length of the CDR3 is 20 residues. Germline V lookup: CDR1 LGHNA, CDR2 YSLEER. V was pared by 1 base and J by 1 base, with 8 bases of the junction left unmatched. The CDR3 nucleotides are TGCGCCAGCAGCCAAGGCCCTGGGACTAGCGGGGGGGCGGGCACAGATACGCAGTATTTT. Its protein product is CASSQGPGTSGGAGTDTQYF.

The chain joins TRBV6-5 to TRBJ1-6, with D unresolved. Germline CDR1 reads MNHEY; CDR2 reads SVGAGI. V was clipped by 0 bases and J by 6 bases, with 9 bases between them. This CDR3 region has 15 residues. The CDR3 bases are TGTGCCAGCAGTTACTCGGGCCGACCTAATTCACCCCTCCACTTT. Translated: CASSYSGRPNSPLHF.

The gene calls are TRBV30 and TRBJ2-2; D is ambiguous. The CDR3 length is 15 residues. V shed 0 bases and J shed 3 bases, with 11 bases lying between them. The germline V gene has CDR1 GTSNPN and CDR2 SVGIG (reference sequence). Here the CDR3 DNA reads TGTGCCTGGAGTGTTTTACCCGGTGACACCGGGGAGCTGTTTTTT. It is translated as CAWSVLPGDTGELFF.

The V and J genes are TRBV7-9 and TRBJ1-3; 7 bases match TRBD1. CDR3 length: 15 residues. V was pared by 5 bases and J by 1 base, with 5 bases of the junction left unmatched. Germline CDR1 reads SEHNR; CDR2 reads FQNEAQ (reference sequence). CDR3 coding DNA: TGTGCCAGCAGCCACGACAGGGCTTCTGGAAACACCATATATTTT. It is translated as CASSHDRASGNTIYF.

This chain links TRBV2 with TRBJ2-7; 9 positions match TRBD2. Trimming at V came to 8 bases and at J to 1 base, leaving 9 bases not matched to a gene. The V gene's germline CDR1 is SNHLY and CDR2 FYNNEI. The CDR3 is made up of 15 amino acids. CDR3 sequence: CASHYRTSASYEQYF. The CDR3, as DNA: TGTGCCAGCCATTACCGGACTAGCGCTTCCTACGAGCAGTACTTC.

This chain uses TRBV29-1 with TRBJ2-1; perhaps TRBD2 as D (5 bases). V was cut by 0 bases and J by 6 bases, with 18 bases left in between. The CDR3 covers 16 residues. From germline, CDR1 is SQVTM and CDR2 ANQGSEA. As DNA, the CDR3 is TGCAGCGTTGAAGAATTTTTGGACTCAATCGTCAATGAGCAGTTCTTC. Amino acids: CSVEEFLDSIVNEQFF.

The CDR3 loop is CASSLGQGNHEQYF. CDR3 bases: TGTGCCAGCAGCTTAGGGCAGGGGAACCACGAGCAGTACTTC. V usage is TRBV7-8 and J usage is TRBJ2-7; a possible D gene is TRBD1 (6 bases). Germline lookup yields CDR1 SGHVS and CDR2 FQNEAQ. CDR3 length: 14 amino acids. The V and J ends lost 1 base and 5 bases respectively, with 12 bases between them.

Here the CDR3 DNA reads TGCAGCGTTGAAGTGGACAAGATCTATGGCTACACCTTC. The encoded protein is CSVEVDKIYGYTF. The chain combines TRBV29-1 with TRBJ1-2; D may be TRBD1 (5 bases). V shed 1 base and J shed 4 bases, with 10 bases lying between them. This CDR3 contains 13 residues. The germline CDR1 and CDR2 sequences are SQVTM and ANQGSEA. Filled out from reference TRBV29-1 and TRBJ1-2, the complete variable domain reads SAVISQKPSRDICQRGTSLTIQCQVDSQVTMMFWYRQQPGQSLTLIATANQGSEATYESGFVIDKFPISRPNLTFSTLTVSNMSPEDSSIYLCSVEVDKIYGYTFGSGTRLTVV.

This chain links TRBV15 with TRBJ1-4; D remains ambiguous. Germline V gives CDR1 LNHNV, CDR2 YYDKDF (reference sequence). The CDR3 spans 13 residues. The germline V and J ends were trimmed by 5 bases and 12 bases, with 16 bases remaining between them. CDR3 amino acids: CATSSLGLRELFF. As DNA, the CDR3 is TGTGCCACCAGCTCCCTGGGCCTGCGGGAACTGTTTTTT.